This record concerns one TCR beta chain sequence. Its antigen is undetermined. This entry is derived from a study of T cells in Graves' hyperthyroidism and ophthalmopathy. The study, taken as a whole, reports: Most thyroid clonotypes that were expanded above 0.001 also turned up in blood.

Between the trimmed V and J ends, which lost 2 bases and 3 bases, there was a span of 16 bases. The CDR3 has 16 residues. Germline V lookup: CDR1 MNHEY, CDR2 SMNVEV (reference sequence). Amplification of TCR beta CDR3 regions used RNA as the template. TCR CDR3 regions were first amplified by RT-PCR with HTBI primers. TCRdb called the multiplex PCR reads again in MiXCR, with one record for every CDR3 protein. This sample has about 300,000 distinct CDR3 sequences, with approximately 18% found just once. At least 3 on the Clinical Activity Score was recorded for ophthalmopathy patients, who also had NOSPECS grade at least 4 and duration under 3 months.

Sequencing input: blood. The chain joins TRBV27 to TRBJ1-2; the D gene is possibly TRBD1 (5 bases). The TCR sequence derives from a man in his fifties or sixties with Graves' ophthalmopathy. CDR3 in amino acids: CASSLKPPGPDYGYTF. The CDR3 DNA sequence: TGTGCCAGCAGTTTAAAGCCCCCGGGGCCTGACTATGGCTACACCTTC.